The TCR beta chain described here comes from a study of blood T cell repertoires in COVID-19. Across the whole study: Samples representing acute and convalescent COVID-19 were sourced from the United States, Italy and Spain. T cells, B-cell-depleted T cells, or PBMCs provided the cDNA or gDNA that served as material.

Authors' data handling: Nucleated cell number was recorded as an estimate derived from reference gene primer amplification. TCRdb's copy holds only in-frame clones and misses some; the assay was immunoSEQ multiplex PCR. V and J calls and clone size follow that table, whereas D and trimming were derived from the DNA. The table includes about 280,000 clones, roughly 85% detected once. Germline lookup yields CDR1 SEHNR and CDR2 FQNEAQ (reference sequence). This CDR3 comprises 18 residues. The ends were cut back, 0 bases at V and 4 bases at J, with 18 bases in the middle. Source material: PBMCs or T cells enriched from blood (not recorded which). The chain couples TRBV7-9 to TRBJ2-2, with a weak D call TRBD2 (6 bases). The origin of this receptor is a woman between 50 and 59 years old who had recovered from COVID-19. The CDR3 DNA follows: TGTGCCAGCAGCTTAGCCATGACATGGGCAGCGGGCACCGGGGAGCTGTTTTTT. Translating gives CASSLAMTWAAGTGELFF.